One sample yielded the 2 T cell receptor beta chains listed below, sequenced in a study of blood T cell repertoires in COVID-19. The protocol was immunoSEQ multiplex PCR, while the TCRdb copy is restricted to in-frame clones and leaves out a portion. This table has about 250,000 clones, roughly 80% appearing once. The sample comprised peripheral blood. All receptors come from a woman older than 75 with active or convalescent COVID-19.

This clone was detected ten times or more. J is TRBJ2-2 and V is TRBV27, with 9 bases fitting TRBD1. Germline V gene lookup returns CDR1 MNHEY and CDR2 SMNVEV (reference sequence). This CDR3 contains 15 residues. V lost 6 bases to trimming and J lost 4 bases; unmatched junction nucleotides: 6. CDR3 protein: CASRLTGGFTGELFF. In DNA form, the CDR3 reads TGTGCCAGCAGGCTAACAGGGGGCTTCACCGGGGAGCTGTTTTTT.

CDR3: CASSQGLAGVTEQFF. The CDR3 DNA follows: TGTGCCAGCAGCCAAGGACTAGCGGGGGTAACTGAGCAGTTCTTC. V is TRBV7-7 and J is TRBJ2-1; TRBD2 agrees at 13 bases. The V gene's germline CDR1 is SSHAT and CDR2 FNYEAQ (reference sequence). The J segment lost 9 bases and the V segment lost 5 bases, leaving 7 bases of the junction unmatched. The CDR3 runs 15 residues.